A single sample gave rise to the 14 T cell receptor beta chains below, sequenced in a study of blood T cell repertoires in COVID-19. Repertoires were generated with immunoSEQ multiplex PCR, while TCRdb's copy carries only in-frame clones and drops some. The sample contains about 19,000 clones, 87% of which appear only once. Sequenced: peripheral blood. The receptors stem from a human donor in a cohort sampled during active COVID-19.

J is TRBJ1-2 and V is TRBV4-3; possibly TRBD1 for D (5 bases). The CDR3 covers 18 residues. Trimming cost V 4 bases and J 0 bases, with 21 bases left between them. Germline values: CDR1 LGHNA, CDR2 YSLEER. In nucleotides, the CDR3 is TGCGCCAGCAGCCTCTCCCAGGGAACTCATGGGCCTAACTATGGCTACACCTTC. This encodes CASSLSQGTHGPNYGYTF.

Only one count was recorded for this clone. The gene calls are TRBV5-1 and TRBJ1-2; D is unresolved. V was cut by 0 bases and J by 4 bases, with 10 bases left in between. Per germline, CDR1 SGHRS and CDR2 YFSETQ. The CDR3 is made up of 14 amino acids. The chain's CDR3 is CASSLAEGSYGYTF. As DNA, the CDR3 is TGCGCCAGCAGCTTGGCCGAGGGCAGCTATGGCTACACCTTC.

The CDR3 bases are TGTGCCAGCAGCTTAGTTAGCGGGAGCGGGGCTGAGCAGTTCTTC. It yields the protein CASSLVSGSGAEQFF. V and J are TRBV7-6 and TRBJ2-1, with 9 positions matching TRBD2. CDR3 length equals 15 residues. With 1 base clipped from V and 9 bases from J, the junction kept 7 bases outside the gene matches. CDR1 is SGHVS and CDR2 is FNYEAQ in the germline V gene.

This sequence joins TRBV9 and TRBJ2-2; 7 bases agree with TRBD2. CDR3 length: 16 residues. V dropped 0 bases and J dropped 2; count of bases not matched to a gene: 4. Germline assignment: CDR1 SGDLS and CDR2 YYNGEE. CDR3 protein: CASSVASSGNTGELFF. CDR3 DNA: TGTGCCAGCAGCGTAGCTTCTAGCGGTAACACCGGGGAGCTGTTTTTT.

The rearrangement links TRBV7-6 to TRBJ1-4; tentatively, D is TRBD1 (6 bases). Trimming removed 2 bases from V and 4 bases from J, with 11 bases in between. CDR3 length: 15 residues. Germline assignment: CDR1 SGHVS and CDR2 FNYEAQ. DNA of the CDR3: TGTGCCAGCAGCTTATCACAGGGCAATAATGAAAAACTGTTTTTT. The encoded protein is CASSLSQGNNEKLFF.

This clone was counted a single time. V gene TRBV14 combines with J gene TRBJ2-1; TRBD2 agrees at 8 bases. Germline V CDR1 and CDR2: SGHDN, FVKESK. Germline trimming cut 2 bases from V and 3 bases from J; bases unmatched to any gene: 9. The CDR3 consists of 17 residues. The DNA for the CDR3 is TGTGCCAGCAGCCAACCCTCGGGGGGGAGGAACTACAATGAGCAGTTCTTC. Translation: CASSQPSGGRNYNEQFF.

The rearrangement links TRBV5-4 to TRBJ1-2; 7 nucleotides agree with TRBD1. J was trimmed by 8 bases and V by 4 bases; bases with no gene match: 8. Germline-derived CDR1 and CDR2 are SGHNT and YYREEE (reference sequence). The CDR3 covers 13 residues. The CDR3 sequence is CASSITGDGGYTF. The DNA of the CDR3 is TGTGCCAGCAGCATAACAGGGGATGGCGGCTACACCTTC.

The J gene is TRBJ2-7, the V gene TRBV7-9; 8 nucleotides align to TRBD1. In germline, CDR1 is SEHNR, CDR2 FQNEAQ (reference sequence). The CDR3 contains 15 residues. The junction had 10 bases not matched to a gene; V was cut back by 6 bases and J by 3 bases. CDR3 in DNA: TGTGCCAGCAGTCCCGGACAGGGATGGGACTACGAGCAGTACTTC. Protein: CASSPGQGWDYEQYF.

V gene TRBV18 combines with J gene TRBJ1-3; D ambiguous. The ends were cut back, 2 bases at V and 0 bases at J, with 11 bases in the middle. Germline-derived CDR1 and CDR2 are KGHSH and LQKENI. The CDR3 has 16 amino acids. CDR3 amino acids: CASSPIETHSGNTIYF. The DNA of the CDR3 is TGTGCCAGCTCACCAATAGAGACACACTCTGGAAACACCATATATTTT.

This chain uses TRBV9 with TRBJ1-4; D remains unclear. The V and J ends lost 0 bases and 5 bases respectively, with 8 bases between them. The CDR3 has 14 residues. The V gene's germline CDR1 is SGDLS and CDR2 YYNGEE. For the CDR3, the DNA is TGTGCCAGCAGCGTAGGGGAGCTGAATGAAAAACTGTTTTTT. Encoded protein: CASSVGELNEKLFF.

The V call is TRBV28, the J call TRBJ2-7; D gene ambiguous. From germline, CDR1 is MDHEN and CDR2 SYDVKM. This CDR3 has 13 residues. With 8 bases removed from V and 2 bases from J, the gap between germline ends came to 13 bases. For the CDR3, the DNA is TGTGCCAGCGGTACCGGTCTCACCTACGAGCAGTACTTC. This gives the protein CASGTGLTYEQYF. Full variable domain (rest looked up from reference TRBV28 and TRBJ2-7): DVKVTQSSRYLVKRTGEKVFLECVQDMDHENMFWYRQDPGLGLRLIYFSYDVKMKEKGDIPEGYSVSREKKERFSLILESASTNQTSMYLCASGTGLTYEQYFGPGTRLTVT.

The chain has TRBV3-1 (or the pseudogene TRBV3-2) and TRBJ1-6; a weak D match, TRBD1 (6 bases). Germline CDR1 reads LGHDT; CDR2 reads YNNKEL (reference sequence). This CDR3 is 16 amino acids long. V lost 4 bases and J lost 1, with 11 bases in between. The CDR3 coding sequence is TGTGCCAGCAGCCCACAGGGAGGGTCCTATAATTCACCCCTCCACTTT. Protein sequence: CASSPQGGSYNSPLHF.

V usage is TRBV5-1 and J usage is TRBJ2-7, with D tentatively TRBD1 (6 bases). CDR3 size: 14 residues. Germline CDR1 reads SGHRS; CDR2 reads YFSETQ. The V end was cut by 0 bases, the J end by 2 bases, with 9 bases between. CDR3 sequence (DNA): TGCGCCAGCAGCTTGGGGGGGCCCACCTACGAGCAGTACTTC. This codes for CASSLGGPTYEQYF. Combining the CDR3 with reference TRBV5-1 and TRBJ2-7 gives the whole variable domain KAGVTQTPRYLIKTRGQQVTLSCSPISGHRSVSWYQQTPGQGLQFLFEYFSETQRNKGNFPGRFSGRQFSNSRSEMNVSTLELGDSALYLCASSLGGPTYEQYFGPGTRLTVT.

This rearrangement joins TRBV6-2 or TRBV6-3 to TRBJ1-2; 11 bases line up with TRBD1. Germline lookup yields CDR1 MNHEY and CDR2 SVGEGT. The CDR3 has 14 amino acids. J was trimmed by 7 bases and V by 5 bases; bases with no gene match: 6. The CDR3 loop reads CASSPRTGGFGYTF. The CDR3, as DNA: TGTGCCAGCAGTCCCAGGACAGGGGGCTTTGGCTACACCTTC.